Listed here are 25 T cell receptor beta chains from one sample, sequenced in a study of cytomegalovirus exposure and HLA in healthy donors. The repertoire was sequenced with immunoSEQ multiplex PCR; TCRdb's copy has only in-frame clones and lacks some. The repertoire has about 110,000 clones, approximately 85% of them found once; the top ten carry roughly 3%. What was sequenced was PBMCs. These receptors originate from a woman under 30 in good health and CMV-seronegative.

V and J are TRBV5-5 and TRBJ1-2; the match to TRBD1 covers 10 bases. Germline CDR1 SGHKS, CDR2 YYEKEE (reference sequence). V dropped 0 bases and J dropped 3; count of bases not matched to a gene: 11. This CDR3 spans 18 amino acids. DNA of the CDR3: TGTGCCAGCAGCTTGGAAGGGGCGACAGGGGGCGCGGACTATGGCTACACCTTC. Its translation is CASSLEGATGGADYGYTF.

CDR3 amino acids: CASSEGGQWDGELFF. As DNA, the CDR3 is TGCGCCAGCAGTGAGGGGGGACAGTGGGACGGGGAGCTGTTTTTT. The rearrangement links TRBV10-1 to TRBJ2-2; 7 positions agree with TRBD1. The CDR3 contains 15 residues. Germline V lookup: CDR1 WNHNN, CDR2 SYGVQD (reference sequence). J lost 7 bases, V lost 2 bases, and 7 bases had no gene match.

This clone was observed a single time. The chain combines TRBV7-8 with TRBJ1-2; no firm D call. The CDR3 contains 14 residues. The V gene lost 1 base and the J gene lost 4 bases, with 10 bases spanning the gap. Germline CDR1 reads SGHVS; CDR2 reads FQNEAQ. The DNA for the CDR3 is TGTGCCAGCAGCTTAGATTTAATCTCCTATGGCTACACCTTC. It translates to CASSLDLISYGYTF. The full variable domain, with the rest looked up from reference TRBV7-8 and TRBJ1-2, is GAGVSQSPRYKVAKRGQDVALRCDPISGHVSLFWYQQALGQGPEFLTYFQNEAQLDKSGLPSDRFFAERPEGSVSTLKIQRTQQEDSAVYLCASSLDLISYGYTFGSGTRLTVV.

V gene TRBV29-1 combines with J gene TRBJ2-5; D is possibly TRBD1 (8 bases). The V and J ends lost 5 bases and 5 bases respectively, with 15 bases between them. The CDR3 has 13 residues. Germline V CDR1 and CDR2: SQVTM, ANQGSEA. The CDR3 sequence: CSVTTGGGETQYF. CDR3 nucleotide sequence: TGCAGCGTTACTACAGGGGGAGGGGAGACCCAGTACTTC.

In nucleotides, the CDR3 is TGTGCCAGCAGCCAAAACCCAGGGGGCTTCGCTGGAAACACCATATATTTT. Translation: CASSQNPGGFAGNTIYF. The chain recombines TRBV11-2 with TRBJ1-3, with 8 bases fitting TRBD1. The CDR3 is made up of 17 amino acids. The V segment lost 5 bases and the J segment 2 bases; nucleotides outside the gene matches: 11. Germline V gene lookup returns CDR1 SGHAT and CDR2 FQNNGV. Complete variable domain (other parts from reference TRBV11-2 and TRBJ1-3): EAGVAQSPRYKIIEKRQSVAFWCNPISGHATLYWYQQILGQGPKLLIQFQNNGVVDDSQLPKDRFSAERLKGVDSTLKIQPAKLEDSAVYLCASSQNPGGFAGNTIYFGEGSWLTVV.

The chain uses TRBV2 and TRBJ1-6; possibly TRBD1 for D (6 bases). The length of the CDR3 is 14 residues. The V end lost 4 bases, the J end lost 8 bases, and 12 bases lay between the germline ends. Germline CDR1 is SNHLY and CDR2 is FYNNEI. The CDR3 sequence: CASSVDSGDSPLHF. The CDR3 DNA reads as TGTGCCAGCAGTGTTGATTCAGGGGATTCACCCCTCCACTTT.

This clone has a single count. The chain has TRBV15 and TRBJ2-4, with a tentative D call TRBD2 (5 bases). Germline lookup yields CDR1 LNHNV and CDR2 YYDKDF (reference sequence). The CDR3 runs to 15 residues. The ends were cut back, 0 bases at V and 2 bases at J, with 8 bases in the middle. CDR3 sequence (DNA): TGTGCCACCAGCAGAGAAGGGAGTACCAAAAACATTCAGTACTTC. Amino acid sequence: CATSREGSTKNIQYF.

The gene calls are TRBV6-5 and TRBJ2-1, with 11 bases fitting TRBD2. This CDR3 has 16 amino acids. CDR1 and CDR2 from the germline V gene are MNHEY and SVGAGI. V trimming: 4 bases; J trimming: 6 bases; junction bases outside the gene matches: 8. The DNA for the CDR3 is TGTGCCAGCAGTTCCCATACTAGCGGGGGCGGCAATGAGCAGTTCTTC. Its translation is CASSSHTSGGGNEQFF.

This chain links TRBV6-5 with TRBJ1-5; no definite D call. CDR3 length: 14 amino acids. V lost 2 bases and J 5 bases, leaving 10 bases between the germline ends. CDR1 is MNHEY, CDR2 SVGAGI, per germline. As DNA, the CDR3 is TGTGCCAGCAGTTACAGGAGGGTCGATCAGCCCCAGCATTTT. Its translation is CASSYRRVDQPQHF.

CDR3 amino acids: CASSVAGEADEQYF. The CDR3 DNA reads as TGTGCCAGCAGTGTAGCGGGGGAGGCCGACGAGCAGTACTTC. The rearrangement uses TRBV25-1 and TRBJ2-7; 9 positions agree with TRBD2. V was pared by 4 bases and J by 5 bases, with 6 bases of the junction left unmatched. From germline, CDR1 is MGHDK and CDR2 SYGVNS. This CDR3 comprises 14 residues.

The V and J genes are TRBV2 and TRBJ1-1; TRBD1 agrees at 11 bases. This CDR3 is built from 16 residues. Germline V gives CDR1 SNHLY, CDR2 FYNNEI. After removal of 7 bases from V and 4 bases from J, the junction contained 11 bases not matched to a gene. CDR3 loop: CASTRQGTGGSTEAFF. The DNA for the CDR3 is TGTGCCAGCACCAGACAGGGGACAGGGGGGAGCACTGAAGCTTTCTTT.

J is TRBJ1-2 and V is TRBV7-9; D is unclear. Germline CDR1 is SEHNR and CDR2 is FQNEAQ (reference sequence). V was clipped by 5 bases and J by 10 bases, with 14 bases between them. This CDR3 is built from 12 residues. The CDR3 here is CASSLEGRAYTF. CDR3 coding DNA: TGTGCCAGCAGCCTTGAGGGCCGGGCCTACACCTTC.

The chain recombines TRBV13 with TRBJ1-2, with 7 bases that match TRBD1. Looked up from germline, CDR1 is PRHDT and CDR2 is FYEKMQ (reference sequence). The CDR3 sequence is 14 residues long. J gave up 4 bases and V 4 bases, and 6 bases lay outside the gene matches. CDR3 loop: CASSSRGLSYGYTF. The CDR3 DNA follows: TGTGCCAGCAGCTCTAGGGGGCTCTCCTATGGCTACACCTTC.

The chain combines TRBV5-4 with TRBJ1-1, with 7 positions matching TRBD1. From germline, CDR1 is SGHNT and CDR2 YYREEE (reference sequence). This CDR3 spans 15 amino acids. Trimming at V came to 4 bases and at J to 1 base, leaving 7 bases not matched to a gene. The CDR3 loop reads CASSGGRTGNTEAFF. CDR3 coding DNA: TGTGCCAGCAGCGGGGGGCGGACAGGGAACACTGAAGCTTTCTTT.

In this sample, this clone turned up a few times. J is TRBJ1-2 and V is TRBV5-5; weak D call: TRBD1 (5 bases). V gave up 3 bases and J gave up 3 bases, with 12 bases separating them. Germline CDR1 is SGHKS and CDR2 is YYEKEE (reference sequence). This CDR3 spans 14 amino acids. DNA for the CDR3: TGTGCCAGCAGCTCGCAGGGATTTGACTATGGCTACACCTTC. Translation: CASSSQGFDYGYTF.

V and J are TRBV5-8 and TRBJ1-5; D is uncertain. The CDR3 runs to 15 residues. Germline loops: CDR1 SGHTS, CDR2 YDEGEE. V was clipped by 0 bases and J by 8 bases, with 15 bases between them. The CDR3, as DNA: TGTGCCAGCAGCTTGGTTTGGCCGCCCCAGAAGCCCCAGCATTTT. This gives the protein CASSLVWPPQKPQHF.

V gene TRBV7-6 combines with J gene TRBJ1-1; unclear D gene. Germline values: CDR1 SGHVS, CDR2 FNYEAQ. V was clipped by 5 bases and J by 5 bases, with 18 bases between them. The CDR3 is made up of 15 amino acids. CDR3 loop: CASSPTDTVDTEAFF. As DNA, the CDR3 is TGTGCCAGCAGCCCTACCGACACCGTTGATACTGAAGCTTTCTTT.

The V call is TRBV6-1, the J call TRBJ2-7, with 9 bases that match TRBD2. This CDR3 is 15 amino acids long. Trimming cost V 6 bases and J 2 bases; bases outside gene matches: 8. Germline-derived CDR1 and CDR2 are MNHNS and SASEGT. The CDR3 region has the DNA TGTGCCAGCAGGGCCCGCGGGGGGGGGCCCTACGAGCAGTACTTC. It is translated as CASRARGGGPYEQYF.

The chain couples TRBV6-5 to TRBJ2-5, with D possibly matching TRBD2 (5 bases). The germline V gene has CDR1 MNHEY and CDR2 SVGAGI. CDR3 length: 13 amino acids. V was pared by 3 bases and J by 2 bases, with 7 bases between. The CDR3 bases are TGTGCCAGCAGTTATCAGCGGCAAGAGACCCAGTACTTC. Its protein is CASSYQRQETQYF.

This clone was detected a few times. The V call is TRBV2, the J call TRBJ1-6, with D possibly being TRBD1 (5 bases). The germline V and J ends were trimmed by 6 bases and 10 bases, with 7 bases remaining between them. In germline, CDR1 is SNHLY, CDR2 FYNNEI. The CDR3 is 11 residues long. CDR3: CASRGVSPLHF. CDR3 DNA sequence: TGTGCCAGCAGAGGGGTGTCACCCCTCCACTTT.

The V gene is TRBV5-1, the J gene TRBJ2-4; D ambiguous. Germline CDR1 reads SGHRS; CDR2 reads YFSETQ. The CDR3 runs 14 residues. Trimming left V 0 bases short and J 8 bases short, with 12 bases between. CDR3 in DNA: TGCGCCAGCAGCTTGGAACTCCCCCGGGACATTCAGTACTTC. This translates into CASSLELPRDIQYF. Together with reference TRBV5-1 and TRBJ2-4, the CDR3 gives the full variable domain: KAGVTQTPRYLIKTRGQQVTLSCSPISGHRSVSWYQQTPGQGLQFLFEYFSETQRNKGNFPGRFSGRQFSNSRSEMNVSTLELGDSALYLCASSLELPRDIQYFGAGTRLSVL.

The chain carries TRBV13 and TRBJ2-5; D possibly corresponds to TRBD1 (6 bases). Germline CDR1 PRHDT, CDR2 FYEKMQ (reference sequence). V was pared by 6 bases and J by 5 bases, with 13 bases between. CDR3 length equals 13 residues. For the CDR3, the DNA is TGTGCCAGCAGTAACAGGGCCTGGGAGACCCAGTACTTC. It is translated as CASSNRAWETQYF.

V usage is TRBV27 and J usage is TRBJ1-1, with D possibly being TRBD1 (5 bases). V lost 8 bases and J lost 6, with 13 bases in between. This CDR3 has 12 amino acids. The germline V gene encodes CDR1 MNHEY and CDR2 SMNVEV (reference sequence). The CDR3 here is CASRFQGSEAFF. As DNA, the CDR3 is TGTGCCAGCCGCTTCCAGGGTTCTGAAGCTTTCTTT.

This chain connects TRBV6-5 to TRBJ2-1; 7 nucleotides line up with TRBD1. CDR1 and CDR2 from the germline V gene are MNHEY and SVGAGI. V shed 4 bases, J shed 2 bases, and the junction held 5 bases outside the gene matches. CDR3 length equals 15 residues. The CDR3 loop is CASSSDRAPYNEQFF. CDR3 DNA sequence: TGTGCCAGCAGTTCAGACAGGGCACCCTACAATGAGCAGTTCTTC.

This chain connects TRBV7-6 to TRBJ2-3; TRBD2 matches at 14 bases. Germline-derived CDR1 and CDR2 are SGHVS and FNYEAQ. This CDR3 is built from 18 residues. Germline trimming cut 6 bases from V and 6 bases from J; bases unmatched to any gene: 14. The CDR3 region is CASSSPGLAGDPLDTQYF. CDR3 in DNA: TGTGCCAGCAGTTCCCCGGGACTAGCGGGGGATCCCCTCGATACGCAGTATTTT. The whole variable domain, filled in from reference TRBV7-6 and TRBJ2-3, reads GAGVSQSPRYKVTKRGQDVALRCDPISGHVSLYWYRQALGQGPEFLTYFNYEAQQDKSGLPNDRFSAERPEGSISTLTIQRTEQRDSAMYRCASSSPGLAGDPLDTQYFGPGTRLTVL.